The 4 T cell receptor beta chains in this list originate from one sample, sequenced in a study of blood T cells in healthy people across ages. Primed by a sample-barcoded 5' primer and a J-beta primer mix, a second PCR proceeded for 7 to 11 cycles. TCRdb reprocessed the 5' RACE reads via MiXCR and lists one record per CDR3 protein. The repertoire holds about a million distinct CDR3 sequences, roughly half seen once, with over 20% in the top ten. The sequenced material came from blood. These receptors were obtained from a woman aged 55 to 70 in good health.

This chain joins TRBV7-9 and TRBJ2-3, with 7 bases aligning to TRBD2. Germline CDR1 SEHNR, CDR2 FQNEAQ (reference sequence). J was trimmed by 3 bases and V by 5 bases; bases with no gene match: 5. The CDR3 extends over 14 amino acids. The CDR3, as DNA: TGTGCCAGCAGCCGAGCGGGACGGACAGATACGCAGTATTTT. Residues: CASSRAGRTDTQYF.

The J gene is TRBJ2-7, the V gene TRBV9; 7 nucleotides line up with TRBD2. The ends lost 4 bases at V and 1 base at J; junction bases unmatched: 11. There are 16 residues in the CDR3. The germline gives CDR1 SGDLS, CDR2 YYNGEE. CDR3 DNA sequence: TGTGCCAGCAGCCCCCGAGCGGGACTGAGGTCCTACGAGCAGTACTTC. Translating gives CASSPRAGLRSYEQYF. Supplemented by reference TRBV9 and TRBJ2-7, the full variable domain reads DSGVTQTPKHLITATGQRVTLRCSPRSGDLSVYWYQQSLDQGLQFLIQYYNGEERAKGNILERFSAQQFPDLHSELNLSSLELGDSALYFCASSPRAGLRSYEQYFGPGTRLTVT.

Comment on this clonotype: The junction shows a germline mismatch at one end, possibly a read error. The chain uses TRBV29-1 and TRBJ2-1; 7 nucleotides line up with TRBD2. The CDR3 extends over 12 amino acids. Per the germline V gene, CDR1 is SQVTM and CDR2 is ANQGSEA. The CDR3 DNA follows: TGCAGCGCCGGCGGGGGTGACAATGGGCAGTTCTTC. This codes for CSAGGGDNGQFF.

This chain connects TRBV11-3 to TRBJ2-4; D call uncertain. Germline loops: CDR1 SGHNT, CDR2 YENEEA. The CDR3 length is 12 residues. The V gene lost 3 bases and the J gene lost 13 bases, with 13 bases spanning the gap. This chain's CDR3 is CASSFYPHEQYF. CDR3 sequence (DNA): TGTGCCAGCAGCTTCTATCCCCATGAGCAGTACTTC.